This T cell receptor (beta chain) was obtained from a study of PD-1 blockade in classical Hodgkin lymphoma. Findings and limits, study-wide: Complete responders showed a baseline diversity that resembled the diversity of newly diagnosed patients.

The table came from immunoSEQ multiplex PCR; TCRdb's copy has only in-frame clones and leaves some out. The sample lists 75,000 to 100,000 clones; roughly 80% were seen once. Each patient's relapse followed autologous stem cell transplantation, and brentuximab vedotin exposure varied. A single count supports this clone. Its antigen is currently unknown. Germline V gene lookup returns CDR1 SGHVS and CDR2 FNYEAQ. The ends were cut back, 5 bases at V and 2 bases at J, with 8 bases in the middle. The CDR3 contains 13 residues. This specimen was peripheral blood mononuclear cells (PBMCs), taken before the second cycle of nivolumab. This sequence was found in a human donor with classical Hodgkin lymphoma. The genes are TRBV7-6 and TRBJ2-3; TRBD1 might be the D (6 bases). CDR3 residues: CASSTGTTDTQYF. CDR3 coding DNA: TGTGCCAGCAGCACAGGGACCACAGATACGCAGTATTTT. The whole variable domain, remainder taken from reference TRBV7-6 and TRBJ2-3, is GAGVSQSPRYKVTKRGQDVALRCDPISGHVSLYWYRQALGQGPEFLTYFNYEAQQDKSGLPNDRFSAERPEGSISTLTIQRTEQRDSAMYRCASSTGTTDTQYFGPGTRLTVL.